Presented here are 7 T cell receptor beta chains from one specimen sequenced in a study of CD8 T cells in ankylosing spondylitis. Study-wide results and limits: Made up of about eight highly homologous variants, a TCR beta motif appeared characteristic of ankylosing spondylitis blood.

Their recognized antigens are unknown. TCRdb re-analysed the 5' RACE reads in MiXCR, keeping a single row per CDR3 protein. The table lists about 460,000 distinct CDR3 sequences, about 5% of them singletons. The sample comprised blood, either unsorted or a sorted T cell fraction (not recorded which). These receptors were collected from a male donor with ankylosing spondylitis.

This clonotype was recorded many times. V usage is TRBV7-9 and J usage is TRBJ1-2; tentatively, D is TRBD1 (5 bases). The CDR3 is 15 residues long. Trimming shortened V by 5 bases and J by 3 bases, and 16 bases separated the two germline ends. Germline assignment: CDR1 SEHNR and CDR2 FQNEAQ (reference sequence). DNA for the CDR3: TGTGCCAGCAGCCCGTCGGGGGTTATCTACTATGGCTACACCTTC. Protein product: CASSPSGVIYYGYTF. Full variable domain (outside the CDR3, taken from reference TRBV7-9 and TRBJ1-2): DTGVSQNPRHKITKRGQNVTFRCDPISEHNRLYWYRQTLGQGPEFLTYFQNEAQLEKSRLLSDRFSAERPKGSFSTLEIQRTEQGDSAMYLCASSPSGVIYYGYTFGSGTRLTVV.

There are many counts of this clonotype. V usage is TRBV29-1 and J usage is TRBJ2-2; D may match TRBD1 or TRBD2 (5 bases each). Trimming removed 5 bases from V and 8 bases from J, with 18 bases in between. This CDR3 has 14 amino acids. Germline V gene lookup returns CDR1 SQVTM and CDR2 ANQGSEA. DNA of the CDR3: TGCAGCGTTTCGGGACGGGCGCGAAGTGGGGAGCTGTTTTTT. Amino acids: CSVSGRARSGELFF.

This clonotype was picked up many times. The CDR3 DNA follows: TGTGCCAGCAGCTTAGCTGGAGGCGCTCTCTATGGCTACACCTTC. As protein: CASSLAGGALYGYTF. The rearrangement joins TRBV7-9 to TRBJ1-2; D gene uncertain. There are 15 residues in the CDR3. Germline V gene lookup returns CDR1 SEHNR and CDR2 FQNEAQ (reference sequence). Trimming pared 0 bases from V and 4 bases from J, leaving 12 bases between.

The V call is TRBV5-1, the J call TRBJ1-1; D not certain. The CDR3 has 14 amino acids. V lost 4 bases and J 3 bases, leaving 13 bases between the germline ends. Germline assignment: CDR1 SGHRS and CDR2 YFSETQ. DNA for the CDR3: TGCGCCAGCAGCCTTCTCCATGAGGACACTGAAGCTTTCTTT. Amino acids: CASSLLHEDTEAFF.

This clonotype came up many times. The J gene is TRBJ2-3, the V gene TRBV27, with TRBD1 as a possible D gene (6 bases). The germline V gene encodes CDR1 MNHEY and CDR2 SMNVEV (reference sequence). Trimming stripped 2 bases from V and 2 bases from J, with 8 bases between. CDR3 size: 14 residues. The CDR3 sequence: CASSLQGNTDTQYF. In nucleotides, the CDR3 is TGTGCCAGCAGTTTACAGGGGAACACAGATACGCAGTATTTT.

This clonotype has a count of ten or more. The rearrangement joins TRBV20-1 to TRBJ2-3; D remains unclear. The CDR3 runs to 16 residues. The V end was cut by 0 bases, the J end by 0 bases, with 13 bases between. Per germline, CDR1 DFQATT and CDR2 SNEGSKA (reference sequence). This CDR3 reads CSARDASNPSTDTQYF. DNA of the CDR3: TGCAGTGCTAGAGATGCGAGCAACCCTAGCACAGATACGCAGTATTTT.

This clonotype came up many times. CDR3 protein: CASSQEVALAGRGEQFF. CDR3 DNA: TGCGCCAGCAGCCAAGAAGTCGCACTAGCGGGGCGGGGAGAGCAGTTCTTC. The chain recombines TRBV4-3 with TRBJ2-1; TRBD2 matches 10 bases. The CDR3 totals 17 residues. The V gene end was trimmed by 0 bases and the J gene end by 10 bases; junction bases not matched to a gene: 12. Germline lookup yields CDR1 LGHNA and CDR2 YSLEER.